These 16 T cell receptor beta chains share one sample of origin, sequenced in a study of shared clonotypes between healthy human individuals. Clones were read by immunoSEQ multiplex PCR, and TCRdb kept only the in-frame ones, dropping some. Altogether hundreds of thousands of clones are present, around three quarters being singletons, with the ten largest covering 1.5% to 2%. Specimen: memory CD4+ T cells sorted from blood. Subset meaning: CD45RA-negative fraction. These receptor sequences come from a woman aged 25 to 39 in good health.

The genes are TRBV28 and TRBJ1-2; weak D call: TRBD1 (5 bases). The CDR3 length is 12 residues. Trimming left V 6 bases short and J 4 bases short, with 9 bases between. CDR1 MDHEN and CDR2 SYDVKM come from the germline V gene. DNA for the CDR3: TGTGCCAGCAGCAGGGTCGCCTATGGCTACACCTTC. Protein sequence: CASSRVAYGYTF.

CDR3 residues: CASSQVAGGLYEQYF. In DNA form, the CDR3 reads TGTGCCAGCAGCCAAGTTGCGGGAGGGCTCTACGAGCAGTACTTC. The V call is TRBV14, the J call TRBJ2-7, with 9 bases that match TRBD2. CDR1 and CDR2 from the germline V gene are SGHDN and FVKESK. The CDR3 totals 15 residues. J was trimmed by 3 bases and V by 1 base; bases with no gene match: 4.

The V and J genes are TRBV7-9 and TRBJ2-5, with a possible D match to TRBD2 (5 bases). Trimming pared 4 bases from V and 5 bases from J, leaving 14 bases between. Germline CDR1 reads SEHNR; CDR2 reads FQNEAQ (reference sequence). The CDR3 spans 14 residues. CDR3 in DNA: TGTGCCAGCAGCTCCCTCCCCCGAGGGGAGACCCAGTACTTC. The encoded protein is CASSSLPRGETQYF.

As to this clone: Other DNA variants within this sample encode the same CDR3. The rearrangement uses TRBV27 and TRBJ1-3; D call uncertain. The V gene's germline CDR1 is MNHEY and CDR2 SMNVEV (reference sequence). V lost 5 bases, J lost 4 bases, and 9 bases lay in between. This CDR3 region has 13 residues. CDR3 in DNA: TGTGCCAGCAGTCCGTCGGGCGGAAACACCATATATTTT. The encoded protein is CASSPSGGNTIYF.

This clone was found a few times. The DNA for the CDR3 is TGTGCCTGGAATGGCAGGGTTGGTGAGCAGTACTTC. It specifies CAWNGRVGEQYF. The rearrangement links TRBV30 to TRBJ2-7; D possibly corresponds to TRBD1 (5 bases). V gave up 4 bases and J gave up 7 bases, with 14 bases separating them. The CDR3 sequence is 12 residues long. Germline CDR1 is GTSNPN and CDR2 is SVGIG (reference sequence).

J is TRBJ2-7 and V is TRBV10-2; tentatively, D is TRBD1 or TRBD2 (7 bases each). Germline CDR1 WSHSY, CDR2 SAAADI. This CDR3 contains 16 residues. V was pared by 7 bases and J by 5 bases, with 24 bases between. CDR3 sequence reads: CASKEELGLGGHEQYF. The DNA of the CDR3 is TGCGCCAGCAAGGAGGAGTTAGGACTAGGGGGCCACGAGCAGTACTTC.

This clone showed up just a few times. The same CDR3 also results from other DNA sequences found in this sample. This chain uses TRBV19 with TRBJ2-5; 9 nucleotides agree with TRBD1. This CDR3 region has 13 residues. CDR1 and CDR2 (germline): LNHDA, SQIVND (reference sequence). Germline trimming cut 6 bases from V and 11 bases from J; bases unmatched to any gene: 10. CDR3 residues: CASSRQGVGEQYF. CDR3 bases: TGTGCCAGTAGCCGACAGGGGGTCGGAGAGCAGTACTTC.

The chain links TRBV25-1 to TRBJ2-3, with TRBD2 matching over 7 bases. Germline V gene lookup returns CDR1 MGHDK and CDR2 SYGVNS. The CDR3 spans 16 residues. Trimming at V came to 7 bases and at J to 4 bases, leaving 14 bases not matched to a gene. CDR3 sequence: CASTSSGRDEADTQYF. CDR3 sequence (DNA): TGTGCCAGCACCTCCTCGGGGAGGGATGAGGCAGATACGCAGTATTTT.

The sample holds one count of this clone. The chain joins TRBV15 to TRBJ2-5; 8 bases align to TRBD1. Germline assignment: CDR1 LNHNV and CDR2 YYDKDF (reference sequence). The V and J ends lost 2 bases and 5 bases, in that order; junction bases with no gene match: 4. This CDR3 spans 14 amino acids. CDR3 in amino acids: CATSRQGAKETQYF. CDR3 nucleotides: TGTGCCACCAGCAGACAGGGGGCGAAGGAGACCCAGTACTTC.

V gene TRBV29-1 combines with J gene TRBJ2-7; D is tentatively TRBD1 or TRBD2 (5 bases each). The ends were cut back, 4 bases at V and 3 bases at J, with 10 bases in the middle. Germline lookup yields CDR1 SQVTM and CDR2 ANQGSEA. This CDR3 is 12 amino acids long. The CDR3 sequence: CSVGEGRYEQYF. The CDR3 nucleotides read TGCAGCGTTGGTGAGGGGCGCTACGAGCAGTACTTC.

This rearrangement joins TRBV9 to TRBJ1-3; the D is unclear. V was cut by 4 bases and J by 4 bases, with 15 bases left in between. Germline CDR1 reads SGDLS; CDR2 reads YYNGEE. CDR3 length: 15 amino acids. The CDR3 reads CASSPELRQGNTIYF. The CDR3, as DNA: TGTGCCAGCAGCCCAGAACTCCGACAAGGAAACACCATATATTTT.

The V call is TRBV6-6, the J call TRBJ2-2, with 7 nucleotides matching TRBD1. Germline-derived CDR1 and CDR2 are MNHNY and SVGAGI (reference sequence). The J segment lost 6 bases and the V segment lost 0 bases, leaving 4 bases of the junction unmatched. CDR3 size: 15 residues. CDR3 protein: CASSYSRGKAGELFF. In nucleotides, the CDR3 is TGTGCCAGCAGTTACTCCAGGGGGAAAGCCGGGGAGCTGTTTTTT.

In nucleotides, the CDR3 is TGTGCCAGTAGTATTGGGCTCGCGGGACGGATTAATGAAAAACTGTTTTTT. Amino acids: CASSIGLAGRINEKLFF. This chain joins TRBV19 and TRBJ1-4; a possible D gene is TRBD1 (5 bases). The germline V gene encodes CDR1 LNHDA and CDR2 SQIVND (reference sequence). V lost 3 bases and J lost 4, with 18 bases in between. This CDR3 is built from 17 residues.

The chain links TRBV6-5 to TRBJ2-3, with TRBD2 matching 7 bases. In germline, CDR1 is MNHEY, CDR2 SVGAGI. V gave up 3 bases and J gave up 5 bases; unmatched junction bases: 11. The CDR3 contains 16 residues. The CDR3 DNA reads TGTGCCAGCAGTTATTTTGTGGGAGGGCCCGGAGATACGCAGTATTTT. Residues: CASSYFVGGPGDTQYF.

This clone has at least ten counts. V gene TRBV2 combines with J gene TRBJ2-7; TRBD1 aligns across 9 bases. CDR1 is SNHLY and CDR2 is FYNNEI in the germline V gene. The CDR3 covers 15 residues. With 1 base clipped from V and 3 bases from J, the junction kept 4 bases outside the gene matches. CDR3 nucleotides: TGTGCCAGCAGTGAAGGCGGACAGGGGATCTACGAGCAGTACTTC. Protein: CASSEGGQGIYEQYF.

The chain carries TRBV28 and TRBJ2-1, with a tentative D call TRBD2 (6 bases). Germline CDR1 MDHEN, CDR2 SYDVKM. This CDR3 comprises 13 residues. The V and J ends lost 4 bases and 4 bases respectively, with 8 bases between them. The CDR3 sequence: CASSYGGYNEQFF. The DNA for the CDR3 is TGTGCCAGCAGTTATGGGGGGTACAATGAGCAGTTCTTC.